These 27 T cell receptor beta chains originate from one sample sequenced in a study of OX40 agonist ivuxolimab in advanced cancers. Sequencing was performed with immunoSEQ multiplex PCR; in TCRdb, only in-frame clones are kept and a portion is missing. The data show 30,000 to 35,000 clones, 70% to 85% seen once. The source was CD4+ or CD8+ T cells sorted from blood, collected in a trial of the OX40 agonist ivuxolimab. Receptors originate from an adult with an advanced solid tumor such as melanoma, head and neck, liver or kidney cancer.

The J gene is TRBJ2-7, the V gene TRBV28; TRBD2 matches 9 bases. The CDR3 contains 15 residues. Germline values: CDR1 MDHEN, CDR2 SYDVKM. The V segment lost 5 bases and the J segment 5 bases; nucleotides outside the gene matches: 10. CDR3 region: CASSAMLAGVNEQYF. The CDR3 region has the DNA TGTGCCAGCAGTGCAATGTTAGCGGGAGTAAACGAGCAGTACTTC. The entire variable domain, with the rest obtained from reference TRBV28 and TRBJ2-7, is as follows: DVKVTQSSRYLVKRTGEKVFLECVQDMDHENMFWYRQDPGLGLRLIYFSYDVKMKEKGDIPEGYSVSREKKERFSLILESASTNQTSMYLCASSAMLAGVNEQYFGPGTRLTVT.

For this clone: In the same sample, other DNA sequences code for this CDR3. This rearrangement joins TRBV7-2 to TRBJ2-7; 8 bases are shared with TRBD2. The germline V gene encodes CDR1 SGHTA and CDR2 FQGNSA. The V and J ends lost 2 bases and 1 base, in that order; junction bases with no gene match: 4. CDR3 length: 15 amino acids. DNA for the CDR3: TGTGCCAGCAGCTTAAGTGGCGGGGGGTCCTACGAGCAGTACTTC. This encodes CASSLSGGGSYEQYF. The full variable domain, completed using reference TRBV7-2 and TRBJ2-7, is GAGVSQSPSNKVTEKGKDVELRCDPISGHTALYWYRQSLGQGLEFLIYFQGNSAPDKSGLPSDRFSAERTGGSVSTLTIQRTQQEDSAVYLCASSLSGGGSYEQYFGPGTRLTVT.

Here the CDR3 reads CASSTIGGLNEKLFF. CDR3 coding DNA: TGTGCCAGCAGTACAATAGGGGGGTTGAATGAAAAACTGTTTTTT. The chain couples TRBV27 to TRBJ1-4; possibly TRBD1 for D (6 bases). V shed 5 bases and J shed 5 bases, with 15 bases lying between them. Germline V CDR1 and CDR2: MNHEY, SMNVEV (reference sequence). The CDR3 consists of 15 residues.

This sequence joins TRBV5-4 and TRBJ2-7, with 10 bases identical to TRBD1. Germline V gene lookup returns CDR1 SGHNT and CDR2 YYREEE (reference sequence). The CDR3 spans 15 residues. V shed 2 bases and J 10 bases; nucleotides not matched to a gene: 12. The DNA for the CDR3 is TGTGCCAGCAGCTTCGGGATGACAGGGGGCCTCGTTCAGTACTTC. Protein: CASSFGMTGGLVQYF.

The chain's CDR3 is CASSLNSPLHF. In DNA, the CDR3 is TGTGCCAGCAGTTTAAATTCACCCCTCCACTTT. The chain links TRBV5-5 to TRBJ1-6; D ambiguous. Trimming removed 5 bases at V and 7 bases at J, with 4 bases between. From germline, CDR1 is SGHKS and CDR2 YYEKEE (reference sequence). The CDR3 consists of 11 residues.

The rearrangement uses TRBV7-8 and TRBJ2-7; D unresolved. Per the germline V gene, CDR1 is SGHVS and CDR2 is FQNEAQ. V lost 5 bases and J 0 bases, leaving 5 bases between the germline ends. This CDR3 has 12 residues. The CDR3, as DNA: TGTGCCAGCAGCCCTATCTCCTACGAGCAGTACTTC. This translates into CASSPISYEQYF.

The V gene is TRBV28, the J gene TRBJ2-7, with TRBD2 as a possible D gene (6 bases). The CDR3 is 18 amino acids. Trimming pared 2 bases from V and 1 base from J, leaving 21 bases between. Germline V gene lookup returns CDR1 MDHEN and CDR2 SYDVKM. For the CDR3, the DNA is TGTGCCAGCAGTTTAGGGCTAGCGCAATCGCTCGGATCCTACGAGCAGTACTTC. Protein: CASSLGLAQSLGSYEQYF.

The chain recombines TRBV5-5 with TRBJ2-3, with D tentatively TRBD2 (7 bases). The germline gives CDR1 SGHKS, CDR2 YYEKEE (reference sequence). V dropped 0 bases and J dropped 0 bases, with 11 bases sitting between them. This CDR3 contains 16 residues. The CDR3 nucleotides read TGTGCCAGCAGCTTGGTGGGGGGGCCAAGCACAGATACGCAGTATTTT. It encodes CASSLVGGPSTDTQYF.

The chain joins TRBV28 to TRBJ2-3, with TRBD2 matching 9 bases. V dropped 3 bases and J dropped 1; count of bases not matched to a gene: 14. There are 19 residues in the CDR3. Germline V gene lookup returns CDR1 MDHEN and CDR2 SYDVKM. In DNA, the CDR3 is TGTGCCAGCAGTTTTAACCCCCGACTAGCGGAATACGGCACAGATACGCAGTATTTT. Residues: CASSFNPRLAEYGTDTQYF.

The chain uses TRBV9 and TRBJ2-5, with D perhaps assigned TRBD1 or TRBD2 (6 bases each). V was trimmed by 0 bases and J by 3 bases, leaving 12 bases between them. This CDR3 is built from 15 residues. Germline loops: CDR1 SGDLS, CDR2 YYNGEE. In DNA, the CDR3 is TGTGCCAGCAGCGTAGCTGGGGGGCCGAAAGAGACCCAGTACTTC. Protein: CASSVAGGPKETQYF.

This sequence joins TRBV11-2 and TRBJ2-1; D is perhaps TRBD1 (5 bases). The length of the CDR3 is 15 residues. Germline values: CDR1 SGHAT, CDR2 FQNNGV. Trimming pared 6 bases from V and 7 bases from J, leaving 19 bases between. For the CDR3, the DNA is TGTGCCAGCAGTCTCACCGACAGCTCCCTGAATGAGCAGTTCTTC. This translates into CASSLTDSSLNEQFF.

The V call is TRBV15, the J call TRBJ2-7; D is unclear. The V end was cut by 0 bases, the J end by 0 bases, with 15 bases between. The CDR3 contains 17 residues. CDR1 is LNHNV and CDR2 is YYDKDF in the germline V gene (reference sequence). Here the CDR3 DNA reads TGTGCCACCAGCAGAGATTTAGGCCAGGAAAGCTCCTACGAGCAGTACTTC. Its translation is CATSRDLGQESSYEQYF.

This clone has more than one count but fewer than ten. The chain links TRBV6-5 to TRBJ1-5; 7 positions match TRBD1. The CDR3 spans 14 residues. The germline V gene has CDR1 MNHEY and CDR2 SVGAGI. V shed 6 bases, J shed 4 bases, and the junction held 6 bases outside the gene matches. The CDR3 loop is CASRPTGRNQPQHF. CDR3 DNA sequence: TGTGCCAGCAGACCGACAGGGAGGAATCAGCCCCAGCATTTT.

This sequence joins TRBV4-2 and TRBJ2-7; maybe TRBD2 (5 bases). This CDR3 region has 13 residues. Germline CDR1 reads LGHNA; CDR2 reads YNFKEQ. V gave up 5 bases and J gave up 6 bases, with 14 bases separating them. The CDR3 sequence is CASSLSEGGEQYF. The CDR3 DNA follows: TGTGCCAGCAGCTTAAGCGAGGGTGGCGAGCAGTACTTC.

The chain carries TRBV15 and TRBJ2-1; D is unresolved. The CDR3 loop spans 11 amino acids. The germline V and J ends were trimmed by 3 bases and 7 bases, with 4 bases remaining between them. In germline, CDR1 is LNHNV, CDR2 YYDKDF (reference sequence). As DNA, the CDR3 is TGTGCCACCAGCAGTTATAATGAGCAGTTCTTC. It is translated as CATSSYNEQFF.

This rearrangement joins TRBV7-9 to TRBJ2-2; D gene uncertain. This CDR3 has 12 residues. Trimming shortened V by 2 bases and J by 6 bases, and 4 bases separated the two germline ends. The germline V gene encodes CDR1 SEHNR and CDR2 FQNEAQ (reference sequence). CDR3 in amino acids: CASSLTPGELFF. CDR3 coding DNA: TGTGCCAGCAGCTTAACCCCCGGGGAGCTGTTTTTT.

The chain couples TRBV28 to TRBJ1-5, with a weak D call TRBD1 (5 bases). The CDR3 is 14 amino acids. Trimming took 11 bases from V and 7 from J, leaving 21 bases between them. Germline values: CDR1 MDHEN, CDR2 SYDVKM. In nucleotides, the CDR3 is TGTGCCTCTCGAATCCCAGGGATGAACCAGCCCCAGCATTTT. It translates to CASRIPGMNQPQHF.

The CDR3 protein is CASSIAFGTGGEQYF. DNA of the CDR3: TGTGCCAGTAGTATAGCCTTCGGGACAGGGGGCGAGCAGTACTTC. The chain has TRBV19 and TRBJ2-7; TRBD1 matches 11 bases. J lost 6 bases, V lost 1 base, and 5 bases had no gene match. In germline, CDR1 is LNHDA, CDR2 SQIVND (reference sequence). CDR3 length: 15 residues.

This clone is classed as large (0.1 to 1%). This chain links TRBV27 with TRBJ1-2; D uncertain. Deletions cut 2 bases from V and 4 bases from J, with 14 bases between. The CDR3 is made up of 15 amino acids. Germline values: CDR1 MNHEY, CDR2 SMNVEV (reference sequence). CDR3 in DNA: TGTGCCAGCAGTTTAGGGTCAGGTCACGGCTATGGCTACACCTTC. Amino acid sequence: CASSLGSGHGYGYTF.

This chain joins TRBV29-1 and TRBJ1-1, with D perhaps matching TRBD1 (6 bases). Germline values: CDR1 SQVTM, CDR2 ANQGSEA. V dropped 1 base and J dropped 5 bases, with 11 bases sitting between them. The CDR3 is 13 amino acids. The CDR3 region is CSVEVGGATEAFF. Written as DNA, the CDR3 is TGCAGCGTTGAAGTTGGGGGGGCTACTGAAGCTTTCTTT.

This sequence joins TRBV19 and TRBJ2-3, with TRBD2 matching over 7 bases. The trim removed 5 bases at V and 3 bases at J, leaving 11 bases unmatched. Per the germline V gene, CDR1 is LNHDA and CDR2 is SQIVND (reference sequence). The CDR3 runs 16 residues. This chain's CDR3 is CASSPLAGLTTDTQYF. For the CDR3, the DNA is TGTGCCAGTAGTCCCTTAGCGGGCCTAACAACAGATACGCAGTATTTT.

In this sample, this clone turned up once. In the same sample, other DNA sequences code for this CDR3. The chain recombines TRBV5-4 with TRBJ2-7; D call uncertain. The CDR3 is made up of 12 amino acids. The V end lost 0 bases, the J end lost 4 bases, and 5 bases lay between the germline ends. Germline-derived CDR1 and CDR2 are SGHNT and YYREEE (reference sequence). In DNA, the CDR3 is TGTGCCAGCAGCTTGGATTTTTACGAGCAGTACTTC. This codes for CASSLDFYEQYF.

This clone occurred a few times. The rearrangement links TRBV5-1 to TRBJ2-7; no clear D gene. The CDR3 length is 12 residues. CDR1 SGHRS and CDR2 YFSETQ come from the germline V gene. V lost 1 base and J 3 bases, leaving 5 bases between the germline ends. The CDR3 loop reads CASSLSGYEQYF. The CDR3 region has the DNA TGCGCCAGCAGCTTGTCCGGCTACGAGCAGTACTTC.

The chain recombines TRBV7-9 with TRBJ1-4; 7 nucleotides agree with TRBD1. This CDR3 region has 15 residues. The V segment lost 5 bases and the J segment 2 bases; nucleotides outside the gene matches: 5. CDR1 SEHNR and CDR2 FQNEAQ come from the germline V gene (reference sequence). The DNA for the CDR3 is TGTGCCAGCAGCATAACAGGGGAGACTAATGAAAAACTGTTTTTT. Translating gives CASSITGETNEKLFF.

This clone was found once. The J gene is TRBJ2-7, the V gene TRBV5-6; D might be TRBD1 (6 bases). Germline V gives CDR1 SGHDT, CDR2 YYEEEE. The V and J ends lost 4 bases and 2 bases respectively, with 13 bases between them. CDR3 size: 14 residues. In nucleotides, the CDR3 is TGTGCCAGCAGCGCTTCTACAGGGCCCTACGAGCAGTACTTC. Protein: CASSASTGPYEQYF.

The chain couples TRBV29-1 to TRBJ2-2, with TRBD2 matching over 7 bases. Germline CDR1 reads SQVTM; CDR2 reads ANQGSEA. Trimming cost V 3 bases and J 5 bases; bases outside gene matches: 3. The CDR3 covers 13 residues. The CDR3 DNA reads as TGCAGCGTTGATTGGGGAGGGACCGGGGAGCTGTTTTTT. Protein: CSVDWGGTGELFF.

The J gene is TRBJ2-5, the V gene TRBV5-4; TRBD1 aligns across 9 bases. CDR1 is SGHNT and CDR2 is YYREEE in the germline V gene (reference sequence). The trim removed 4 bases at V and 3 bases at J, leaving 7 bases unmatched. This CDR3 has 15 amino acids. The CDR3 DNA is TGTGCCAGCAGCCATGCGGGACAGGGCGAAGAGACCCAGTACTTC. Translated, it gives CASSHAGQGEETQYF. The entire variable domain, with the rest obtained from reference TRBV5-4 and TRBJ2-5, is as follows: ETGVTQSPTHLIKTRGQQVTLRCSSQSGHNTVSWYQQALGQGPQFIFQYYREEENGRGNFPPRFSGLQFPNYSSELNVNALELDDSALYLCASSHAGQGEETQYFGPGTRLLVL.